This T cell receptor beta chain was recorded in a study of somatic mutations in cytotoxic T cells in rheumatoid arthritis. Across the study: Sorted by flow to nearly 100% purity were some V beta antibody-stained T-cell populations, including V beta1+ cells sequenced for TCRB.

Libraries were prepared by immunoSEQ multiplex PCR; TCRdb keeps only in-frame clonotypes and omits some of them. The sample has about 18,000 clones, about three quarters seen once; the top ten hold roughly 27%. This CDR3 spans 13 amino acids. Trimming removed 5 bases from V and 0 bases from J; junction bases left unmatched: 0. Germline CDR1 and CDR2: GTSNPN and SVGIG (reference sequence). This rearrangement joins TRBV30 to TRBJ1-1; 10 nucleotides match TRBD1. Material: CD8+ T cells sorted from blood. The receptor comes from an adult with rheumatoid arthritis. CDR3 loop: CAWGQGVNTEAFF. The CDR3 DNA is TGTGCCTGGGGACAGGGGGTGAACACTGAAGCTTTCTTT.